Each of the 10 T cell receptor beta chains below was sequenced from the same sample in a study of shared clonotypes between healthy human individuals. The assay was immunoSEQ multiplex PCR, and TCRdb's table has in-frame clones only and misses some. Of roughly 600,000 clones listed, roughly 98% are singletons. The naive CD8 subset, CD45RO-negative cells positively selected for CCR7, excluded terminally differentiated effector memory CD45RA+ cells. The sequencing sample was made of naive CD8+ T cells sorted from blood. The receptor set was obtained from a man younger than 45 in good health.

The V gene is TRBV7-9, the J gene TRBJ2-7; no clear D. The CDR3 covers 13 residues. The ends were cut back, 4 bases at V and 7 bases at J, with 14 bases in the middle. The germline gives CDR1 SEHNR, CDR2 FQNEAQ (reference sequence). CDR3 bases: TGTGCCAGCAGCTCCGGGCCAAGACATGAGCAGTACTTC. Translation gives CASSSGPRHEQYF.

This sequence joins TRBV7-9 and TRBJ1-1; the D is unclear. This CDR3 has 13 amino acids. In germline, CDR1 is SEHNR, CDR2 FQNEAQ (reference sequence). Trimming removed 6 bases at V and 2 bases at J, with 10 bases between. DNA for the CDR3: TGTGCCAGCAGGTCGTTAGGAAACACTGAAGCTTTCTTT. Residues: CASRSLGNTEAFF.

This clone has just one count. This rearrangement joins TRBV5-8 to TRBJ2-7; 7 bases map to TRBD1. V shed 3 bases and J 4 bases; nucleotides not matched to a gene: 7. Germline CDR1 reads SGHTS; CDR2 reads YDEGEE. The CDR3 is made up of 14 amino acids. The CDR3 region has the DNA TGTGCCAGCAGCTCCCGACAGGGACCATACGAGCAGTACTTC. Translating it yields CASSSRQGPYEQYF.

The chain uses TRBV4-2 and TRBJ2-3; a possible D gene is TRBD2 (7 bases). V was shortened by 1 base and J by 2 bases, with 19 bases between the two germline ends. This CDR3 spans 18 amino acids. Germline CDR1 and CDR2: LGHNA and YNFKEQ. The CDR3 is CASSQAPSGTTVTDTQYF. DNA of the CDR3: TGTGCCAGCAGCCAAGCCCCGAGCGGGACAACAGTCACAGATACGCAGTATTTT.

The chain has TRBV27 and TRBJ2-1; 12 bases align to TRBD2. With V trimmed by 7 bases and J by 6 bases, 7 bases remained unmatched. The CDR3 is 15 residues long. Germline V lookup: CDR1 MNHEY, CDR2 SMNVEV (reference sequence). Here the CDR3 DNA reads TGTGCCAGCACACTTGGGACTAGCGGGTTCAATGAGCAGTTCTTC. Translated, it gives CASTLGTSGFNEQFF.

Notes on this clone: Relative to the germline gene, one junction end is altered; a read error may explain this. The rearrangement uses TRBV27 and TRBJ1-1; D gene uncertain. This CDR3 comprises 14 residues. The V gene's germline CDR1 is MNHEY and CDR2 SMNVEV (reference sequence). This CDR3 is CAGSAEFMNTEAFF. Written as DNA, the CDR3 is TGTGCCGGCAGTGCGGAGTTCATGAACACTGAAGCTTTCTTT.

This chain uses TRBV2 with TRBJ2-7; 9 positions agree with TRBD1. The CDR3 sequence is 15 residues long. From germline, CDR1 is SNHLY and CDR2 FYNNEI. V trimming: 2 bases; J trimming: 6 bases; junction bases outside the gene matches: 8. CDR3 coding DNA: TGTGCCAGCAGTGAAAGTGGGACAGGGCTTTTCGAGCAGTACTTC. The encoded protein is CASSESGTGLFEQYF. Full variable domain (remainder filled in from reference TRBV2 and TRBJ2-7): EPEVTQTPSHQVTQMGQEVILRCVPISNHLYFYWYRQILGQKVEFLVSFYNNEISEKSEIFDDQFSVERPDGSNFTLKIRSTKLEDSAMYFCASSESGTGLFEQYFGPGTRLTVT.

CDR3 sequence: CASRLTPNTEAFF. In DNA form, the CDR3 reads TGTGCCAGCAGGTTGACGCCAAACACTGAAGCTTTCTTT. The chain uses TRBV7-6 and TRBJ1-1; D not resolved. Trimming stripped 6 bases from V and 2 bases from J, with 10 bases between. The CDR3 contains 13 residues. Germline-derived CDR1 and CDR2 are SGHVS and FNYEAQ.

The V gene is TRBV9, the J gene TRBJ1-3; possibly TRBD1 for D (6 bases). Trimming left V 3 bases short and J 2 bases short, with 12 bases between. CDR3 length: 15 residues. Germline values: CDR1 SGDLS, CDR2 YYNGEE. DNA of the CDR3: TGTGCCAGCAGCGGAAATACAGGGACTGGAAACACCATATATTTT. It is translated as CASSGNTGTGNTIYF.

This chain uses TRBV14 with TRBJ2-2; 7 nucleotides line up with TRBD1. This CDR3 comprises 16 residues. Unmatched junction bases numbered 8, after V lost 1 base and J lost 6 bases. Germline loops: CDR1 SGHDN, CDR2 FVKESK. The CDR3, as DNA: TGTGCCAGCAGCCAAGGGGACAGCTTTTATCCCGGGGAGCTGTTTTTT. Residues: CASSQGDSFYPGELFF.